Shown below are 16 T cell receptor beta chains from a single sample sequenced in a study of blood T cell repertoires in COVID-19. Clones were read by immunoSEQ multiplex PCR, and TCRdb kept only the in-frame ones, dropping some. Here the sample spans about 38,000 clones, around four fifths being singletons. Sequencing used peripheral blood. Receptor source: a man aged 45-60 years with active COVID-19.

This rearrangement joins TRBV5-6 to TRBJ2-7; 9 nucleotides line up with TRBD1. Germline V gene sequence: CDR1 SGHDT, CDR2 YYEEEE. V trimming: 0 bases; J trimming: 4 bases; junction bases outside the gene matches: 8. The length of the CDR3 is 16 residues. The CDR3 DNA sequence: TGTGCCAGCAGCTTGGGGGATCCGGGACAGGGTTACGAGCAGTACTTC. Translation: CASSLGDPGQGYEQYF.

J is TRBJ2-1 and V is TRBV5-6; D unclear. This CDR3 comprises 15 residues. Germline V gives CDR1 SGHDT, CDR2 YYEEEE. Trimming cost V 4 bases and J 0 bases, with 11 bases left between them. The CDR3 nucleotides are TGTGCCAGCAGCCCCGGTCACAGCTCCTACAATGAGCAGTTCTTC. Translation: CASSPGHSSYNEQFF.

The chain carries TRBV3-1 (or the pseudogene TRBV3-2) and TRBJ2-5; possibly TRBD2 for D (6 bases). The germline V gene has CDR1 LGHDT and CDR2 YNNKEL (reference sequence). This CDR3 is 13 amino acids long. V was pared by 4 bases and J by 5 bases, with 11 bases between. The CDR3 sequence is CASSRRRGETQYF. CDR3 in DNA: TGTGCCAGCAGCCGTAGGAGGGGCGAGACCCAGTACTTC.

This clone was detected only a few times. The CDR3 loop reads CASSFPGEDEQYF. CDR3 DNA sequence: TGCGCCAGCAGCTTCCCAGGGGAAGACGAGCAGTACTTC. The J gene is TRBJ2-7, the V gene TRBV5-1; possible D gene TRBD1, 6 bases. V was pared by 2 bases and J by 5 bases, with 11 bases between. This CDR3 has 13 residues. Germline CDR1 is SGHRS and CDR2 is YFSETQ.

J is TRBJ2-1 and V is TRBV7-8; 8 nucleotides match TRBD1. J gave up 10 bases and V 5 bases, and 10 bases lay outside the gene matches. CDR1 and CDR2 from the germline V gene are SGHVS and FQNEAQ. CDR3 length: 14 residues. The CDR3 nucleotides read TGTGCCAGCAGCACCGGGACAGGTACTTGGGAGCAGTTCTTC. Its translation is CASSTGTGTWEQFF.

The gene calls are TRBV3-1 (or the pseudogene TRBV3-2) and TRBJ2-7, with D tentatively TRBD2 (7 bases). CDR1 is LGHDT and CDR2 is YNNKEL in the germline V gene (reference sequence). V dropped 0 bases and J dropped 2 bases, with 14 bases sitting between them. The CDR3 sequence is 16 residues long. For the CDR3, the DNA is TGTGCCAGCAGCCAAGATTTCGCGGGGGCCCCCTACGAGCAGTACTTC. It specifies CASSQDFAGAPYEQYF.

This clone has a single count. CDR3 nucleotides: TGTGCCAGCAGTGGCGGCAGGGAGGGTGAAAAACTGTTTTTT. The encoded protein is CASSGGREGEKLFF. The chain joins TRBV2 to TRBJ1-4; D is perhaps TRBD1 (5 bases). The V end was cut by 4 bases, the J end by 7 bases, with 13 bases between. The CDR3 extends over 14 amino acids. CDR1 is SNHLY, CDR2 FYNNEI, per germline. The full variable domain, completed using reference TRBV2 and TRBJ1-4, is EPEVTQTPSHQVTQMGQEVILRCVPISNHLYFYWYRQILGQKVEFLVSFYNNEISEKSEIFDDQFSVERPDGSNFTLKIRSTKLEDSAMYFCASSGGREGEKLFFGSGTQLSVL.

J is TRBJ2-2 and V is TRBV11-2; 7 bases align to TRBD2. Germline CDR1 SGHAT, CDR2 FQNNGV. CDR3 length: 14 residues. Germline trimming cut 1 base from V and 6 bases from J; bases unmatched to any gene: 2. The CDR3 here is CASSLGGRAGELFF. CDR3 in DNA: TGTGCCAGCAGCTTAGGGGGGAGGGCCGGGGAGCTGTTTTTT.

This clone was observed a handful of times. The chain has TRBV5-4 and TRBJ1-6, with TRBD1 matching 8 bases. The germline V gene encodes CDR1 SGHNT and CDR2 YYREEE (reference sequence). Germline trimming cut 6 bases from V and 10 bases from J; bases unmatched to any gene: 9. This CDR3 comprises 14 residues. CDR3 in amino acids: CASKPTGVGSPLHF. DNA for the CDR3: TGTGCCAGCAAGCCGACAGGGGTCGGCTCACCCCTCCACTTT.

This clone was counted a few times. The J gene is TRBJ2-7, the V gene TRBV5-1, with 9 nucleotides matching TRBD1. The germline gives CDR1 SGHRS, CDR2 YFSETQ. The CDR3 has 15 residues. V lost 3 bases, J lost 5 bases, and 9 bases stayed unmatched. CDR3 nucleotide sequence: TGCGCCAGCAGCTCCCTGGACAGGGGTACCCACGAGCAGTACTTC. Amino acids: CASSSLDRGTHEQYF.

The chain employs TRBV29-1 and TRBJ2-5, with D possibly matching TRBD2 (5 bases). The CDR3 runs 14 residues. V was trimmed by 0 bases and J by 7 bases, leaving 15 bases between them. The germline CDR1 and CDR2 sequences are SQVTM and ANQGSEA. CDR3 nucleotides: TGCAGCGTTGAAGATAGAGGCCTACGGGGGACCCAGTACTTC. As protein: CSVEDRGLRGTQYF.

The chain recombines TRBV15 with TRBJ1-3, with 7 positions matching TRBD1. From germline, CDR1 is LNHNV and CDR2 YYDKDF (reference sequence). With V trimmed by 5 bases and J by 2 bases, 3 bases remained unmatched. The CDR3 contains 14 residues. The CDR3 here is CATSSDRAGNTIYF. The CDR3 DNA reads as TGTGCCACCAGCTCCGACAGGGCTGGAAACACCATATATTTT.

This chain connects TRBV27 to TRBJ2-7; 8 nucleotides align to TRBD2. The CDR3 contains 13 residues. V was clipped by 6 bases and J by 4 bases; unmatched bases: 5. Germline V gene data show CDR1 as MNHEY and CDR2 as SMNVEV (reference sequence). The CDR3 nucleotides read TGTGCCAGCAGCCCCGGGGGGGCGTACGAGCAGTACTTC. Its translation: CASSPGGAYEQYF.

The rearrangement joins TRBV12-3 or TRBV12-4 to TRBJ1-1, with D perhaps matching TRBD1 (6 bases). CDR3 length: 13 residues. Trimming removed 4 bases at V and 4 bases at J, with 10 bases between. The CDR3 DNA is TGTGCCAGCAGTTATGACAGGACCACTGAAGCTTTCTTT. This gives the protein CASSYDRTTEAFF.

V gene TRBV18 combines with J gene TRBJ1-4; D not resolved. Germline values: CDR1 KGHSH, CDR2 LQKENI. The CDR3 spans 13 residues. Deletions cut 0 bases from V and 8 bases from J, with 7 bases between. CDR3 in amino acids: CASSPPGDEKLFF. CDR3 DNA sequence: TGTGCCAGCTCACCACCGGGAGACGAAAAACTGTTTTTT.

The chain combines TRBV6-1 with TRBJ1-2, with TRBD1 identical over 10 bases. Germline CDR1 MNHNS, CDR2 SASEGT. The CDR3 is made up of 16 amino acids. The ends lost 4 bases at V and 5 bases at J; junction bases unmatched: 10. The CDR3 region is CASSGSGQGVIYGYTF. CDR3 nucleotide sequence: TGTGCCAGCAGTGGTTCTGGACAGGGGGTGATTTATGGCTACACCTTC.